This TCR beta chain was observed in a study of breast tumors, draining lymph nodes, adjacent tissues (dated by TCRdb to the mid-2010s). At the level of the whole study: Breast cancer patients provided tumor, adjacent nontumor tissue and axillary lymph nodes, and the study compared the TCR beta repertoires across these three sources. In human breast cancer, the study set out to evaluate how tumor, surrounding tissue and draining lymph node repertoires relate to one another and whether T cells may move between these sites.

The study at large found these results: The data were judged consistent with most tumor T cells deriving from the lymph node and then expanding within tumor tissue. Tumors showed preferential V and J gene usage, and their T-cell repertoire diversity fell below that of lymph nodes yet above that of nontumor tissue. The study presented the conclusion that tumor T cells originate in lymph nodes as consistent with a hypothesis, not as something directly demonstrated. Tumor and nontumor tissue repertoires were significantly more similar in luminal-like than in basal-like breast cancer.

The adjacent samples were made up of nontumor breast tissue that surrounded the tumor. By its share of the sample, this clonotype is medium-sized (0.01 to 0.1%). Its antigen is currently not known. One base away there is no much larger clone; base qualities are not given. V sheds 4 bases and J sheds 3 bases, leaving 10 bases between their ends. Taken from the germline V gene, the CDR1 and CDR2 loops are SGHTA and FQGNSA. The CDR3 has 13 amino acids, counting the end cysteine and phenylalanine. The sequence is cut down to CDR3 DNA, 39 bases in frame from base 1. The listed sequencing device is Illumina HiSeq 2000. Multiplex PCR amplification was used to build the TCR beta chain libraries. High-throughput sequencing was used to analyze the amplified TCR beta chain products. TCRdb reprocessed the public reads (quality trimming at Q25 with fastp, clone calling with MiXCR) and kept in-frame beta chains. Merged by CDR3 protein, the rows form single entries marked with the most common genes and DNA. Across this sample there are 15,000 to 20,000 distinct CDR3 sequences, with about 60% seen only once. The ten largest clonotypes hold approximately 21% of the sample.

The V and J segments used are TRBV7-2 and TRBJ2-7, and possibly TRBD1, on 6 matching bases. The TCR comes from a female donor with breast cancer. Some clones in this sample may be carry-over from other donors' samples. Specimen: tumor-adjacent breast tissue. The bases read TGTGCCAGCAGCTATTCACAGGGCTACGAGCAGTACTTC. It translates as CASSYSQGYEQYF.